This T cell receptor beta chain derives from a study of shared clonotypes between healthy human individuals. Germline V gene lookup returns CDR1 KGHSH and CDR2 LQKENI. V was trimmed by 6 bases and J by 4 bases, leaving 13 bases between them. The CDR3 spans 13 residues. TCRdb's copy holds only in-frame clones and misses some; the assay was immunoSEQ multiplex PCR. Among about 1.1 million clones listed, around 78% were seen once. The sequencing input was memory CD4+ T cells from PBMCs. The subset is: CD45RA-negative fraction. The chain recombines TRBV18 with TRBJ2-7, with a tentative D call TRBD2 (5 bases). The receptor was isolated from a man aged 18 to 29 in good health. Some clones in this sample may be carry-over from other donors' samples. The CDR3 spells CASSPGRGYEQYF. DNA of the CDR3: TGTGCCAGCTCCCCTGGGAGAGGTTACGAGCAGTACTTC.